The rows below give T cell receptor beta chains drawn from one sample of a study of beta chain features in type 1 diabetes. Repertoires were generated with immunoSEQ multiplex PCR, while TCRdb's copy carries only in-frame clones and drops some. The repertoire holds 400,000 or so clones, with 10% to 15% as singletons. The specimen was naive CD4+ T cells from blood. These receptors were collected from a woman aged 18 to 35 with type 1 diabetes. Both conserved end residues are part of each CDR3. The order of the fields is J gene, D gene, V gene, clone size, CDR3 protein, CDR3 DNA. A D gene is named only where the DNA matches it firmly. Clone size appears in some rows only: once, few, many, or a class for an expanded clone.

TRBJ1-2,NA,TRBV14,few,CASSHRGQDGYTF,TGTGCCAGCAGCCATAGGGGACAAGATGGCTACACCTTC
TRBJ2-1,TRBD1,TRBV6-1,NA,CASSRGPNNEQFF,TGTGCCAGCAGTAGGGGGCCTAACAATGAGCAGTTCTTC
TRBJ1-5,NA,TRBV28,few,CASRQGGNQPQHF,TGTGCCAGCAGACAGGGAGGCAATCAGCCCCAGCATTTT
TRBJ1-1,NA,TRBV5-8,few,CASSFPRAEAFF,TGTGCCAGCAGCTTTCCCAGGGCTGAAGCTTTCTTT
TRBJ2-2,TRBD2,TRBV19,few,CASSMVGLAGDDTGELFF,TGTGCCAGTAGTATGGTCGGGCTAGCGGGAGACGACACCGGGGAGCTGTTTTTT
TRBJ2-5,TRBD1,TRBV25-1,few,CASSEGDRGGETQYF,TGTGCCAGCAGTGAAGGGGACAGAGGTGGAGAGACCCAGTACTTC
TRBJ1-1,NA,TRBV7-2,few,CASSIWQRAFF,TGTGCCAGCAGCATTTGGCAGCGTGCTTTCTTT
TRBJ2-5,TRBD2,TRBV4-1,NA,CASSQEGTSGGRETQYF,TGCGCCAGCAGCCAAGAGGGGACTAGCGGGGGCCGAGAGACCCAGTACTTC
TRBJ2-4,TRBD1,TRBV28,NA,CASRTQPGQENIQYF,TGTGCCAGCAGAACCCAACCGGGACAGGAAAACATTCAGTACTTC
TRBJ2-7,NA,TRBV6-5,few,CAVEAAYEQYF,TGTGCCGTCGAAGCCGCGTACGAGCAGTACTTC
TRBJ2-7,NA,TRBV9,few,CASSVGPGPYEQYF,TGTGCCAGCAGCGTAGGGCCAGGGCCCTACGAGCAGTACTTC
TRBJ2-2,TRBD2,TRBV18,NA,CASSLRRETATGELFF,TGTGCCAGCTCACTGCGGCGGGAGACTGCCACCGGGGAGCTGTTTTTT
TRBJ1-2,NA,TRBV6-1,few,CASSVDSIGTGYTF,TGTGCCAGCAGCGTGGACAGTATTGGTACTGGCTACACCTTC
TRBJ2-7,NA,TRBV7-9,NA,CASSLAGGVYEQYF,TGTGCCAGCAGCTTAGCCGGCGGAGTCTACGAGCAGTACTTC
TRBJ2-7,NA,TRBV6-6,few,CASSYSLISYEQYF,TGTGCCAGCAGTTACTCACTGATCTCCTACGAGCAGTACTTC
TRBJ2-1,NA,TRBV11-2,NA,CASSTTENEQFF,TGTGCCAGCAGCACGACAGAGAATGAGCAGTTCTTC
TRBJ2-4,NA,TRBV7-2,few,CASSPPSGLAKNIQYF,TGTGCCAGCAGCCCCCCAAGCGGTCTAGCCAAAAACATTCAGTACTTC
TRBJ2-2,TRBD1,TRBV2,NA,CASRRTGEDRELFF,TGTGCCAGCAGGCGGACAGGGGAGGACCGGGAGCTGTTTTTT
TRBJ2-3,NA,TRBV18,NA,CASSRRGADTQYF,TGTGCCAGCTCACGCAGGGGTGCAGATACGCAGTATTTT
TRBJ2-1,TRBD2,TRBV4-1,few,CASNQPSGSAYNEQFF,TGCGCCAGCAACCAACCTAGCGGGAGTGCCTACAATGAGCAGTTCTTC
TRBJ1-1,NA,TRBV6-5,NA,CASSYSGGVGTEAFF,TGTGCCAGCAGTTACTCAGGAGGGGTTGGAACTGAAGCTTTCTTT
TRBJ2-3,NA,TRBV4-3,few,CASSQEAKSTDTQYF,TGCGCCAGCAGCCAAGAGGCCAAAAGCACAGATACGCAGTATTTT